One sample yielded the 7 T cell receptor beta chains listed below, sequenced in a study of blood T cell repertoires in COVID-19. This table comes from immunoSEQ multiplex PCR, and its TCRdb copy is limited to in-frame clones, with some not included. The sample lists approximately 180,000 clones, 70% to 90% occurring once. Sequencing input: peripheral blood. The receptors stem from a man aged 55 to 70 with acute or convalescent COVID-19.

The CDR3 DNA is TGTGCCAGCAGTCCCGGACAACCTGGAAACACCATATATTTT. Encoded protein: CASSPGQPGNTIYF. This chain links TRBV28 with TRBJ1-3; maybe TRBD1 (5 bases). This CDR3 has 14 residues. Trimming pared 5 bases from V and 2 bases from J, leaving 10 bases between. Germline V gene data show CDR1 as MDHEN and CDR2 as SYDVKM.

V is TRBV27 and J is TRBJ2-7; tentative D call: TRBD1 (6 bases). Germline V lookup: CDR1 MNHEY, CDR2 SMNVEV (reference sequence). This CDR3 is built from 14 residues. V dropped 8 bases and J dropped 2 bases, with 16 bases sitting between them. CDR3 bases: TGTGCCAGCGAGTATCAGGGGTTCCCCTACGAGCAGTACTTC. Amino acids: CASEYQGFPYEQYF.

This clone appeared a single time. The chain joins TRBV28 to TRBJ1-5; D gene ambiguous. The germline gives CDR1 MDHEN, CDR2 SYDVKM. V dropped 5 bases and J dropped 1 base, with 15 bases sitting between them. The CDR3 covers 16 residues. In DNA, the CDR3 is TGTGCCAGCAGTCTGCTAATAGGCGGGAGCAATCAGCCCCAGCATTTT. Residues: CASSLLIGGSNQPQHF.

This clone was picked up a small number of times. This chain uses TRBV5-1 with TRBJ2-2, with D hard to call. V lost 6 bases to trimming and J lost 6 bases, with 12 bases between them. The CDR3 spans 13 residues. Germline assignment: CDR1 SGHRS and CDR2 YFSETQ. In DNA, the CDR3 is TGCGCCAGCAAAGAGTCCCCCCCCGGGGAGCTGTTTTTT. Translated, it gives CASKESPPGELFF.

This chain uses TRBV6-5 with TRBJ1-6, with 8 bases lining up with TRBD1. The germline V gene has CDR1 MNHEY and CDR2 SVGAGI. Trimming at V came to 10 bases and at J to 8 bases, leaving 10 bases not matched to a gene. The CDR3 is made up of 14 amino acids. The CDR3 nucleotides read TGTGCCATCAAAGCGCCAGGGGGCTATTCACCCCTCCACTTT. Translation gives CAIKAPGGYSPLHF.

This chain connects TRBV6-1 to TRBJ2-2, with 12 bases that match TRBD2. The CDR3 has 16 amino acids. The junction had 7 bases not matched to a gene; V was cut back by 2 bases and J by 9 bases. Germline V CDR1 and CDR2: MNHNS, SASEGT. CDR3 sequence (DNA): TGTGCCAGCAGTGAACCCGAAGGGACTAGCGGGCGGGAGCTGTTTTTT. Translating gives CASSEPEGTSGRELFF.

This clone was picked up one time. The V call is TRBV6-5, the J call TRBJ2-1, with TRBD1 identical over 9 bases. The CDR3 is 15 amino acids. The germline CDR1 and CDR2 sequences are MNHEY and SVGAGI. V lost 2 bases, J lost 7 bases, and 6 bases stayed unmatched. This CDR3 is CASSYITGGRNEQFF. Written as DNA, the CDR3 is TGTGCCAGCAGTTACATAACAGGGGGCCGTAATGAGCAGTTCTTC.